Each of the 14 T cell receptor beta chains below was sequenced from the same sample in a study of blood T cell repertoires in COVID-19. Libraries were prepared by immunoSEQ multiplex PCR; TCRdb keeps only in-frame clonotypes and omits some of them. Seen here are fewer than 500,000 clones, around 91% observed once, and the top ten hold 1% to 1.3%. Sequences were obtained from PBMCs or T cells enriched from blood (not recorded which). The receptors shown here come from a man younger than 45 who had recovered from COVID-19.

This clone has a count of ten or more. The V gene is TRBV5-4, the J gene TRBJ2-5; D perhaps matches TRBD2 (5 bases). The V end lost 0 bases, the J end lost 1 base, and 13 bases lay between the germline ends. This CDR3 region has 16 residues. Per the germline V gene, CDR1 is SGHNT and CDR2 is YYREEE (reference sequence). CDR3 in DNA: TGTGCCAGCAGCTTGGCGGCCGGGGTCCTCCAAGAGACCCAGTACTTC. The encoded protein is CASSLAAGVLQETQYF.

V is TRBV7-2 and J is TRBJ1-4; TRBD1 is a possible D gene (5 bases). CDR3 size: 14 residues. V lost 2 bases to trimming and J lost 7 bases, with 11 bases between them. Germline CDR1 is SGHTA and CDR2 is FQGNSA. CDR3 nucleotides: TGTGCCAGCAGCTTACCGCAGGGCGGTGAAAAACTGTTTTTT. Translation gives CASSLPQGGEKLFF.

J is TRBJ2-1 and V is TRBV2; D possibly corresponds to TRBD1 (5 bases). CDR3 length: 16 residues. V was clipped by 3 bases and J by 6 bases, with 18 bases between them. Germline V gene sequence: CDR1 SNHLY, CDR2 FYNNEI. CDR3 loop: CASSDGSWQGVNEQFF. DNA for the CDR3: TGTGCCAGCAGTGATGGGTCGTGGCAGGGTGTCAATGAGCAGTTCTTC.

The DNA of the CDR3 is TGCAGTGCTTTATCCGGAGATACGCAGTATTTT. This sequence encodes CSALSGDTQYF. The chain has TRBV20-1 and TRBJ2-3; D not certain. V shed 5 bases and J shed 5 bases, with 8 bases lying between them. This CDR3 has 11 amino acids. The germline V gene has CDR1 DFQATT and CDR2 SNEGSKA (reference sequence).

The V and J genes are TRBV7-6 and TRBJ2-1; a weak D match, TRBD2 (5 bases). Trimming removed 2 bases at V and 4 bases at J, with 12 bases between. The germline V gene encodes CDR1 SGHVS and CDR2 FNYEAQ. The CDR3 sequence is 15 residues long. The CDR3 sequence is CASSLSAGTYNEQFF. The CDR3 DNA reads as TGTGCCAGCAGCTTATCTGCGGGTACTTACAATGAGCAGTTCTTC.

The V gene is TRBV3-1 (or the pseudogene TRBV3-2), the J gene TRBJ2-2; D unresolved. Trimming removed 1 base at V and 1 base at J, with 4 bases between. Germline V gives CDR1 LGHDT, CDR2 YNNKEL (reference sequence). The CDR3 sequence is 14 residues long. As DNA, the CDR3 is TGTGCCAGCAGCCAAGCGGGGAACACCGGGGAGCTGTTTTTT. Its protein is CASSQAGNTGELFF.

This chain links TRBV7-9 with TRBJ1-6; D possibly corresponds to TRBD1 (6 bases). The CDR3 runs 15 residues. Trimming removed 1 base from V and 7 bases from J, with 11 bases in between. The germline gives CDR1 SEHNR, CDR2 FQNEAQ (reference sequence). CDR3 in DNA: TGTGCCAGCAGCTTAGAGGGGGGGGACAATTCACCCCTCCACTTT. Amino acid sequence: CASSLEGGDNSPLHF.

V is TRBV6-5 and J is TRBJ1-2; 9 nucleotides align to TRBD1. Germline CDR1 and CDR2: MNHEY and SVGAGI. CDR3 length: 16 residues. V lost 4 bases and J lost 5; bases outside the gene matches: 11. The CDR3: CASSWASGQGQYGYTF. DNA for the CDR3: TGTGCCAGCAGTTGGGCGTCGGGACAGGGACAATATGGCTACACCTTC.

CDR3 coding DNA: TGTGCCAGCAGCGTAGACCGGGACAGGCCTAACTATGGCTACACCTTC. Encoded protein: CASSVDRDRPNYGYTF. This chain uses TRBV9 with TRBJ1-2, with 8 bases fitting TRBD1. This CDR3 is built from 16 residues. Trimming cost V 0 bases and J 0 bases; bases outside gene matches: 4. CDR1 SGDLS and CDR2 YYNGEE come from the germline V gene. Full variable domain (remainder filled in from reference TRBV9 and TRBJ1-2): DSGVTQTPKHLITATGQRVTLRCSPRSGDLSVYWYQQSLDQGLQFLIQYYNGEERAKGNILERFSAQQFPDLHSELNLSSLELGDSALYFCASSVDRDRPNYGYTFGSGTRLTVV.

Note on this clone: The same CDR3 also results from other DNA sequences found in this sample. The chain recombines TRBV7-9 with TRBJ1-6, with 8 bases lining up with TRBD1. Germline V CDR1 and CDR2: SEHNR, FQNEAQ (reference sequence). V shed 5 bases, J shed 10 bases, and the junction held 10 bases outside the gene matches. CDR3 length: 15 residues. The CDR3 loop is CASSLTDRAGSPLHF. In DNA form, the CDR3 reads TGTGCCAGCAGCCTTACGGACAGGGCAGGGTCACCCCTCCACTTT.

V and J are TRBV10-3 and TRBJ1-1; the match to TRBD1 covers 7 bases. The CDR3 length is 14 residues. Trimming at V came to 5 bases and at J to 0 bases, leaving 3 bases not matched to a gene. Germline CDR1 and CDR2: ENHRY and SYGVKD. CDR3 sequence: CAISRQGMNTEAFF. As DNA, the CDR3 is TGTGCCATCAGTCGACAGGGAATGAACACTGAAGCTTTCTTT.

The rearrangement joins TRBV30 to TRBJ1-5, with no clear D. The CDR3 is 13 residues long. V lost 2 bases to trimming and J lost 6 bases, with 11 bases between them. In germline, CDR1 is GTSNPN, CDR2 SVGIG (reference sequence). CDR3 sequence reads: CAWSTAGGQPQHF. The CDR3 DNA reads TGTGCCTGGAGTACGGCAGGAGGTCAGCCCCAGCATTTT. The entire variable domain, with the rest obtained from reference TRBV30 and TRBJ1-5, is as follows: SQTIHQWPATLVQPVGSPLSLECTVEGTSNPNLYWYRQAAGRGLQLLFYSVGIGQISSEVPQNLSASRPQDRQFILSSKKLLLSDSGFYLCAWSTAGGQPQHFGDGTRLSIL.

A single count supports this clone. CDR3 loop: CASQGLSNEQFF. CDR3 coding DNA: TGTGCCAGCCAGGGCCTAAGCAATGAGCAGTTCTTC. This chain uses TRBV9 with TRBJ2-1; a possible D gene is TRBD1 (5 bases). Between the trimmed V and J ends, which lost 7 bases and 6 bases, there was a span of 11 bases. This CDR3 has 12 amino acids. CDR1 and CDR2 from the germline V gene are SGDLS and YYNGEE.

The chain combines TRBV11-2 with TRBJ2-2; 7 nucleotides line up with TRBD1. Germline CDR1 is SGHAT and CDR2 is FQNNGV. The CDR3 sequence is 14 residues long. V trimming: 7 bases; J trimming: 6 bases; junction bases outside the gene matches: 8. CDR3 DNA: TGTGCCAGCATCAGAGACAGGGTCCCCGGGGAGCTGTTTTTT. Protein: CASIRDRVPGELFF.